This TCR beta chain was identified during a study of control samples from healthy donors and cancer patients. CDR1 is MNHEY, CDR2 SVGAGI, per germline. V dropped 5 bases and J dropped 4 bases, with 14 bases sitting between them. The CDR3 sequence is 14 residues long. The repertoire was sequenced with immunoSEQ multiplex PCR; TCRdb's copy has only in-frame clones and lacks some. Seen here are around 120,000 clones, roughly nine tenths observed once, and the top ten hold about 7.2%. The V and J genes are TRBV6-5 and TRBJ1-1; D perhaps matches TRBD1 (5 bases). The source material was blood. The sequence came from a woman between 18 and 29 years old in good health. The CDR3 region is CASSKAQEGTEAFF. The CDR3 DNA is TGTGCCAGCAGTAAGGCACAGGAGGGCACTGAAGCTTTCTTT.